A single sample is the source of the 25 T cell receptor beta chains below, sequenced in a study of cytomegalovirus exposure and HLA in healthy donors (dated 2017 in TCRdb). To prepare the library, the immunoSEQ multiplex PCR assay was applied. For the multiplex PCR, a mixture combining 60 forward primers for TCR Vbeta segments and 13 reverse primers for TCR Jbeta segments was used. Drawn from immuneACCESS, this table holds only the in-frame rearrangements with V and J called that TCRdb kept. Clones are partly lost; checked studies trace under half to an unresolved V gene and leave the rest unexplained. A total of fewer than 70,000 clones appear in this sample, approximately 80% of them only once. Around 1.7% of the sample goes to the ten largest clones. The sequenced sample consisted of PBMCs. The receptors come from a man aged 40-50 years in good health and CMV-seronegative.

The chain uses TRBV7-9 and TRBJ1-2; D possibly corresponds to TRBD1 (5 bases). Germline V CDR1 and CDR2: SEHNR, FQNEAQ (reference sequence). Trimming removed 3 bases from V and 2 bases from J, with 16 bases in between. The CDR3 has 16 residues. CDR3 nucleotide sequence: TGTGCCAGCAGCTTCAACTCGCCCCAGGGAAACTATGGCTACACCTTC. Amino acid sequence: CASSFNSPQGNYGYTF.

V is TRBV21-1 and J is TRBJ2-4; the DNA was not compared with TRBD2, the D call given in the table. TRBV21-1 is a listed pseudogene. This CDR3 is 15 amino acids long. The CDR3 nucleotides read TGTGCCAGCAGCAAAAAACGGGGGGAGAAGAACATTCAGTACTTC. Protein product: CASSKKRGEKNIQYF.

The gene calls are TRBV30 and TRBJ1-2; tentatively, D is TRBD1 (6 bases). CDR1 and CDR2 (germline): GTSNPN, SVGIG (reference sequence). Trimming shortened V by 2 bases and J by 0 bases, and 13 bases separated the two germline ends. The CDR3 spans 15 residues. The CDR3 sequence is CAWSLGARANYGYTF. The DNA for the CDR3 is TGTGCCTGGAGTCTGGGGGCCCGAGCTAACTATGGCTACACCTTC.

CDR3 sequence: CASSLGGPGPGETQYF. CDR3 nucleotides: TGTGCCAGCAGCTTAGGGGGCCCAGGGCCGGGCGAGACCCAGTACTTC. The chain combines TRBV11-3 with TRBJ2-5; D is perhaps TRBD1 (5 bases). The CDR3 contains 16 residues. Germline values: CDR1 SGHNT, CDR2 YENEEA. The V and J ends lost 1 base and 5 bases respectively, with 17 bases between them.

This chain joins TRBV11-3 and TRBJ2-5; D might be TRBD2 (5 bases). Germline V gene lookup returns CDR1 SGHNT and CDR2 YENEEA. This CDR3 has 13 amino acids. Trimming removed 6 bases at V and 5 bases at J, with 13 bases between. The CDR3 nucleotides read TGTGCCAGCAGTCTATCTGGGGAGGAGACCCAGTACTTC. Its protein is CASSLSGEETQYF. Full variable domain (rest looked up from reference TRBV11-3 and TRBJ2-5): EAGVVQSPRYKIIEKKQPVAFWCNPISGHNTLYWYLQNLGQGPELLIRYENEEAVDDSQLPKDRFSAERLKGVDSTLKIQPAELGDSAVYLCASSLSGEETQYFGPGTRLLVL.

The genes are TRBV4-1 and TRBJ2-2; 8 nucleotides align to TRBD1. Trimming removed 1 base from V and 5 bases from J; junction bases left unmatched: 12. Germline V lookup: CDR1 MGHRA, CDR2 YSYEKL. This CDR3 has 18 residues. CDR3 loop: CASSQGTLTGGGTGELFF. Here the CDR3 DNA reads TGCGCCAGCAGCCAAGGGACCTTAACAGGGGGTGGGACCGGGGAGCTGTTTTTT.

The chain carries TRBV29-1 and TRBJ2-2, with D hard to call. The CDR3 length is 13 residues. The germline CDR1 and CDR2 sequences are SQVTM and ANQGSEA. V was cut by 4 bases and J by 5 bases, with 11 bases left in between. The chain's CDR3 is CSVGSRPTGELFF. DNA for the CDR3: TGCAGCGTTGGCAGCAGGCCTACCGGGGAGCTGTTTTTT.

Only one count was recorded for this clone. J is TRBJ1-2 and V is TRBV9; 12 bases are a match to TRBD1. This CDR3 contains 16 residues. Trimming removed 3 bases from V and 8 bases from J; junction bases left unmatched: 11. CDR1 SGDLS and CDR2 YYNGEE come from the germline V gene. CDR3 bases: TGTGCCAGCAGCGGCCGGGACAGGGGGCTAGAGGGGGGCTACACCTTC. Translation gives CASSGRDRGLEGGYTF.

The rearrangement uses TRBV10-3 and TRBJ2-7, with D unresolved. The germline V and J ends were trimmed by 4 bases and 3 bases, with 19 bases remaining between them. The germline V gene has CDR1 ENHRY and CDR2 SYGVKD. This CDR3 has 16 residues. CDR3 sequence: CAISASAGSGVYEQYF. The CDR3 nucleotides read TGTGCCATCAGTGCTTCAGCTGGGTCGGGTGTCTACGAGCAGTACTTC.

This sequence joins TRBV19 and TRBJ1-5; no definite D call. V was clipped by 1 base and J by 0 bases, with 10 bases between them. The CDR3 spans 16 residues. The V gene's germline CDR1 is LNHDA and CDR2 SQIVND (reference sequence). The chain's CDR3 is CASSIAGDYSNQPQHF. In DNA form, the CDR3 reads TGTGCCAGTAGTATAGCGGGAGATTATAGCAATCAGCCCCAGCATTTT.

This chain links TRBV7-3 with TRBJ1-1, with a tentative D call TRBD1 (6 bases). The CDR3 has 14 amino acids. The germline V gene encodes CDR1 SGHTA and CDR2 FQGTGA. The V and J ends lost 5 bases and 1 base respectively, with 11 bases between them. The CDR3 nucleotides are TGTGCCAGCAGCCAAGGGGGAGAGAACACTGAAGCTTTCTTT. Residues: CASSQGGENTEAFF. The complete variable domain, with remaining parts taken from reference TRBV7-3 and TRBJ1-1, reads GAGVSQTPSNKVTEKGKYVELRCDPISGHTALYWYRQSLGQGPEFLIYFQGTGAADDSGLPNDRFFAVRPEGSVSTLKIQRTERGDSAVYLCASSQGGENTEAFFGQGTRLTVV.

The chain uses TRBV7-2 and TRBJ2-2; TRBD1 matches at 7 bases. This CDR3 has 17 residues. Unmatched junction bases numbered 8, after V lost 2 bases and J lost 2 bases. Germline-derived CDR1 and CDR2 are SGHTA and FQGNSA. The CDR3 loop is CASSLRDRRTNTGELFF. The DNA for the CDR3 is TGTGCCAGCAGCTTACGGGACAGAAGGACTAACACCGGGGAGCTGTTTTTT.

This rearrangement joins TRBV2 to TRBJ1-5, with D maybe TRBD1 (5 bases). The CDR3 is 15 amino acids. CDR1 and CDR2 from the germline V gene are SNHLY and FYNNEI. V dropped 4 bases and J dropped 0 bases, with 10 bases sitting between them. CDR3 amino acids: CASSVDNHSNQPQHF. For the CDR3, the DNA is TGTGCCAGCAGTGTGGACAACCATAGCAATCAGCCCCAGCATTTT.

This rearrangement joins TRBV2 to TRBJ2-2, with 10 bases that match TRBD1. Trimming took 11 bases from V and 7 from J; bases not matched to a gene: 10. Germline assignment: CDR1 SNHLY and CDR2 FYNNEI. The CDR3 consists of 14 residues. CDR3 DNA sequence: TGTGCCGGCGCCGGGACAGGGGAGATCGGGGAGCTGTTTTTT. Translated: CAGAGTGEIGELFF.

The gene calls are TRBV5-6 and TRBJ2-1; D is unclear. The CDR3 contains 13 residues. V was clipped by 0 bases and J by 5 bases, with 6 bases between them. Germline-derived CDR1 and CDR2 are SGHDT and YYEEEE. CDR3 sequence (DNA): TGTGCCAGCAGCTTGGGACTGAACAATGAGCAGTTCTTC. This translates into CASSLGLNNEQFF.

J is TRBJ2-6 and V is TRBV11-3; D remains ambiguous. CDR1 SGHNT and CDR2 YENEEA come from the germline V gene. This CDR3 spans 15 amino acids. V lost 1 base and J lost 1, with 5 bases in between. Here the CDR3 reads CASSLGRSGANVLTF. CDR3 in DNA: TGTGCCAGCAGCTTAGGTCGGTCTGGGGCCAACGTCCTGACTTTC.

The CDR3 reads CASTSPPRGLSGANVLTF. CDR3 nucleotide sequence: TGTGCCAGCACCTCCCCCCCCAGGGGGCTCTCTGGGGCCAACGTCCTGACTTTC. The chain uses TRBV7-2 and TRBJ2-6, with 8 positions matching TRBD1. The germline gives CDR1 SGHTA, CDR2 FQGNSA. The trim removed 7 bases at V and 0 bases at J, leaving 11 bases unmatched. This CDR3 has 18 residues.

The rearrangement joins TRBV6-5 to TRBJ2-5, with D possibly matching TRBD1 (5 bases). This CDR3 spans 15 amino acids. Germline CDR1 reads MNHEY; CDR2 reads SVGAGI. Trimming removed 4 bases from V and 3 bases from J, with 15 bases in between. In DNA, the CDR3 is TGTGCCAGCAGTTCCGGAAAGAAGACAGAAGAGACCCAGTACTTC. Its protein product is CASSSGKKTEETQYF.

In DNA form, the CDR3 reads TGTGCCAGCAGCCTGACGGTAGCGGGGGGGCGATCTCTCTACAATGAGCAGTTCTTC. Translating it yields CASSLTVAGGRSLYNEQFF. The chain combines TRBV14 with TRBJ2-1; 11 positions agree with TRBD2. The length of the CDR3 is 19 residues. V shed 4 bases, J shed 3 bases, and the junction held 14 bases outside the gene matches. Germline V gene sequence: CDR1 SGHDN, CDR2 FVKESK.

V gene TRBV5-4 combines with J gene TRBJ1-1; D not resolved. V lost 1 base and J lost 6, with 13 bases in between. Per the germline V gene, CDR1 is SGHNT and CDR2 is YYREEE (reference sequence). The CDR3 is 14 amino acids. The DNA of the CDR3 is TGTGCCAGCAGCTTGCGCACGGCCGACTCTGAAGCTTTCTTT. Its protein product is CASSLRTADSEAFF.

The chain uses TRBV12-5 and TRBJ1-1; the match to TRBD1 covers 11 bases. V lost 8 bases to trimming and J lost 8 bases; unmatched junction nucleotides: 13. The CDR3 spans 15 residues. Germline CDR1 reads LGHNT; CDR2 reads FRNRAP. In DNA form, the CDR3 reads TGTGCTAGTTGGGTGACCGGACAGGGGGCGGACGAAGCTTTCTTT. This translates into CASWVTGQGADEAFF.

This clone was observed once. V gene TRBV4-1 combines with J gene TRBJ2-2; 9 nucleotides align to TRBD2. Trimming at V came to 4 bases and at J to 0 bases, leaving 9 bases not matched to a gene. CDR1 and CDR2 from the germline V gene are MGHRA and YSYEKL. The CDR3 loop spans 18 amino acids. CDR3 sequence reads: CASSPGGSGGANTGELFF. The CDR3 DNA reads TGCGCCAGCAGCCCGGGTGGTAGCGGGGGAGCGAACACCGGGGAGCTGTTTTTT.

V gene TRBV5-4 combines with J gene TRBJ2-3; 8 positions match TRBD1. The V gene end was trimmed by 4 bases and the J gene end by 6 bases; junction bases not matched to a gene: 7. There are 14 residues in the CDR3. In germline, CDR1 is SGHNT, CDR2 YYREEE (reference sequence). The DNA of the CDR3 is TGTGCCAGCAGCCTTCAGGGGGCGGTGGATACGCAGTATTTT. Translation gives CASSLQGAVDTQYF.

The rearrangement joins TRBV7-9 to TRBJ1-2; D uncertain. The V end was cut by 2 bases, the J end by 8 bases, with 9 bases between. Germline values: CDR1 SEHNR, CDR2 FQNEAQ (reference sequence). There are 12 residues in the CDR3. The DNA of the CDR3 is TGTGCCAGCAGCTTAAACATCTGGGGCTACACCTTC. It encodes CASSLNIWGYTF.

This chain uses TRBV6-1 with TRBJ1-5; no definite D call. CDR3 length equals 14 residues. CDR1 MNHNS and CDR2 SASEGT come from the germline V gene. V was clipped by 7 bases and J by 0 bases, with 10 bases between them. CDR3 sequence (DNA): TGTGCCAGCACCGGTGGTTATAGCAATCAGCCCCAGCATTTT. This codes for CASTGGYSNQPQHF.